Included here is one TCR beta chain sequence, with context. The CDR3 has 14 residues. Deletions cut 3 bases from V and 2 bases from J, with 11 bases between. Germline V gene data show CDR1 as SGHNT and CDR2 as YYREEE (reference sequence). These data are taken from a study of shared clonotypes between healthy human individuals. In the study overall: Per donor, CD8 memory used one plate, CD8 naive used two, CD4 memory used three and CD4 naive used three.

Selected positively for CCR7 and CD45RO-negative, naive CD8 cells excluded terminally differentiated effector memory CD45RA+ cells. The method was immunoSEQ multiplex PCR; TCRdb's version includes in-frame clones alone and lacks a portion of them. The top ten hold more than 0.085% of the sample, which has hundreds of thousands of clones, 95% to 96% seen once. The specimen sequenced was naive CD8+ T cells sorted from blood. The rearrangement uses TRBV5-4 and TRBJ2-5; D may be TRBD1 (7 bases). This TCR was recovered from a young woman in good health. CDR3 nucleotides: TGTGCCAGCAGCTGGGGGGACAGTCAAGAGACCCAGTACTTC. Translating it yields CASSWGDSQETQYF.